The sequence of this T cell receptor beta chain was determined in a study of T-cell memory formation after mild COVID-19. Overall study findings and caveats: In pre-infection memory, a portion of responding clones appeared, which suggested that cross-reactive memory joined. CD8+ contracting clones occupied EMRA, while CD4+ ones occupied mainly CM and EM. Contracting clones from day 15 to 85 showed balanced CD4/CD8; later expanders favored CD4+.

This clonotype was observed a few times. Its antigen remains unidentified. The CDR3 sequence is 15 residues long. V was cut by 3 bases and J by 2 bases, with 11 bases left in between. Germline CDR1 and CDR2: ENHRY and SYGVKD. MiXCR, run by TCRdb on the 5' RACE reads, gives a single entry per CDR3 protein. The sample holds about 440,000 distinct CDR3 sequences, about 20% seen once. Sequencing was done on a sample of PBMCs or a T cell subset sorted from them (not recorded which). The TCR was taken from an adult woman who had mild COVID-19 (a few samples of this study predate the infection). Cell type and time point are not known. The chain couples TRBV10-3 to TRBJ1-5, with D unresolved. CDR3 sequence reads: CAISDGDFGNQPQHF. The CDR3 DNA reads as TGTGCCATCAGTGACGGGGATTTTGGCAATCAGCCCCAGCATTTT.